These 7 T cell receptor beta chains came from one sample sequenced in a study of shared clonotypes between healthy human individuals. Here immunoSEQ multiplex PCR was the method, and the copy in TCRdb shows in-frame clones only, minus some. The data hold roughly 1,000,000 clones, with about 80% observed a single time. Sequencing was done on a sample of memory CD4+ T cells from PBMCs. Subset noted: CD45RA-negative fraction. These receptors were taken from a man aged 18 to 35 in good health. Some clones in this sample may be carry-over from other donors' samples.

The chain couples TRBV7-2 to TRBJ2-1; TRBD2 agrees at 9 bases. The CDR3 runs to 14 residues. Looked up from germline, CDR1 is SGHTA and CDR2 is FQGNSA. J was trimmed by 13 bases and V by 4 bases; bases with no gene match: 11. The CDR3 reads CASSSADSGRSQFF. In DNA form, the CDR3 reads TGTGCCAGCAGCTCGGCCGATAGCGGGAGAAGCCAGTTCTTC.

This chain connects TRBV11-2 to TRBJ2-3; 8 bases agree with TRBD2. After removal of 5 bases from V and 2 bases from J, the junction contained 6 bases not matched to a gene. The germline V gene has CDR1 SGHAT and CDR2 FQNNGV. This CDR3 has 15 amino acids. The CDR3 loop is CASSNSGGDTDTQYF. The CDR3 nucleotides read TGTGCCAGCAGCAACAGCGGGGGAGACACAGATACGCAGTATTTT.

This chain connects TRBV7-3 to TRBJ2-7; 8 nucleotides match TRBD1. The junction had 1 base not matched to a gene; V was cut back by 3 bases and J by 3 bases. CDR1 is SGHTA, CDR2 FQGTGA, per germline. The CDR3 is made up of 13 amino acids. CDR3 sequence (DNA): TGTGCCAGCAGCTTCGACAGGGGCTACGAGCAGTACTTC. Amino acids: CASSFDRGYEQYF.

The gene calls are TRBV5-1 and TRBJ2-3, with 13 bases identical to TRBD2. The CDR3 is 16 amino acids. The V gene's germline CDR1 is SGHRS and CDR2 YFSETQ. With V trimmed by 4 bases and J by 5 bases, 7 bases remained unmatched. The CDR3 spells CASSPTLAGGVDTQYF. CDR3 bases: TGCGCCAGCAGCCCGACACTAGCGGGAGGGGTAGATACGCAGTATTTT.

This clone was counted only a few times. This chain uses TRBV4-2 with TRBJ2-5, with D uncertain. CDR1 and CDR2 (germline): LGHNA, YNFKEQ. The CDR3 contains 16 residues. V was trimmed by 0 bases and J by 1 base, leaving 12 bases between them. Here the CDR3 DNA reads TGTGCCAGCAGCCAAGATGGGATGGGTGGCCAAGAGACCCAGTACTTC. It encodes CASSQDGMGGQETQYF.

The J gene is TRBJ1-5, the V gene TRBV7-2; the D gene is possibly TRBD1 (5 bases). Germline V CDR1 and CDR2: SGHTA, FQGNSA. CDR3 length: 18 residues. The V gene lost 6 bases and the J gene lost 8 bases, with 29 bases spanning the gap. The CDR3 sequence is CASSSHRRDASRDEPQHF. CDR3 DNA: TGTGCCAGCAGTTCCCACAGGCGGGACGCCTCAAGAGATGAGCCCCAGCATTTT.

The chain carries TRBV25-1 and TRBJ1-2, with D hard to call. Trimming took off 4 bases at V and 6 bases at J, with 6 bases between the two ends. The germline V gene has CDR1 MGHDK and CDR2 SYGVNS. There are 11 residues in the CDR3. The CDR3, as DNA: TGTGCCAGCAGTGGTGGGGATGGCTACACCTTC. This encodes CASSGGDGYTF.